The 31 T cell receptor beta chains reported below all come from one sample, sequenced in a study of cytomegalovirus exposure and HLA in healthy donors. The PCR had 60 Vbeta and 13 Jbeta primers. Sequencing was performed with immunoSEQ multiplex PCR; in TCRdb, only in-frame clones are kept and a portion is missing. This table holds over 150,000 clones, 79% found once. What was sequenced was PBMCs. Source of these receptors: a man aged 30 to 45 in good health and CMV-seropositive.

The chain is built from TRBV5-1 and TRBJ2-2; the match to TRBD1 covers 8 bases. This CDR3 comprises 15 residues. J lost 5 bases, V lost 1 base, and 4 bases had no gene match. Looked up from germline, CDR1 is SGHRS and CDR2 is YFSETQ. The chain's CDR3 is CASSLRQGATGELFF. The CDR3 region has the DNA TGCGCCAGCAGCTTGCGGCAGGGGGCAACCGGGGAGCTGTTTTTT.

This clone was picked up one time. The rearrangement uses TRBV4-2 and TRBJ2-7; D may be TRBD2 (6 bases). V lost 0 bases to trimming and J lost 2 bases, with 14 bases between them. CDR1 is LGHNA and CDR2 is YNFKEQ in the germline V gene. The CDR3 contains 16 residues. CDR3 residues: CASSQDLAVGAYEQYF. The DNA for the CDR3 is TGTGCCAGCAGCCAAGATTTAGCGGTAGGGGCCTACGAGCAGTACTTC.

V gene TRBV5-4 combines with J gene TRBJ2-7; D perhaps matches TRBD2 (5 bases). Germline loops: CDR1 SGHNT, CDR2 YYREEE (reference sequence). V lost 3 bases and J 0 bases, leaving 16 bases between the germline ends. The CDR3 has 16 residues. The CDR3 sequence: CASSSLEGSLSYEQYF. The CDR3 nucleotides are TGTGCCAGCAGCTCCCTCGAAGGGAGCCTCTCCTACGAGCAGTACTTC.

The sample holds a few counts of this clone. The rearrangement joins TRBV5-1 to TRBJ2-2, with 12 bases lining up with TRBD2. CDR3 length: 16 residues. V trimming: 2 bases; J trimming: 5 bases; junction bases outside the gene matches: 4. Germline CDR1 and CDR2: SGHRS and YFSETQ. The CDR3 nucleotides read TGCGCCAGCAGCTTACCTAGCGGGAGGGAAACCGGGGAGCTGTTTTTT. As protein: CASSLPSGRETGELFF.

The rearrangement links TRBV7-8 to TRBJ1-5; TRBD1 is a possible D gene (5 bases). CDR1 and CDR2 from the germline V gene are SGHVS and FQNEAQ. V was shortened by 5 bases and J by 3 bases, with 17 bases between the two germline ends. The CDR3 is made up of 16 amino acids. CDR3 in DNA: TGTGCCAGCAGCGTCTTGGGGGGGGGACTCAATCAGCCCCAGCATTTT. Translated: CASSVLGGGLNQPQHF.

The CDR3 bases are TGCGCCAGCAGCTTGCGGGACAATGAGCAGTTCTTC. Its translation: CASSLRDNEQFF. The chain employs TRBV5-1 and TRBJ2-1, with unresolved D. V lost 1 base to trimming and J lost 5 bases, with 4 bases between them. The CDR3 has 12 residues. The V gene's germline CDR1 is SGHRS and CDR2 YFSETQ.

The rearrangement uses TRBV7-9 and TRBJ1-4; D gene unclear. Trimming shortened V by 2 bases and J by 0 bases, and 7 bases separated the two germline ends. This CDR3 region has 15 residues. Looked up from germline, CDR1 is SEHNR and CDR2 is FQNEAQ (reference sequence). The CDR3 reads CASSLYPATNEKLFF. The CDR3 DNA sequence: TGTGCCAGCAGCTTATACCCGGCAACTAATGAAAAACTGTTTTTT. The complete variable domain, with remaining parts taken from reference TRBV7-9 and TRBJ1-4, reads DTGVSQNPRHKITKRGQNVTFRCDPISEHNRLYWYRQTLGQGPEFLTYFQNEAQLEKSRLLSDRFSAERPKGSFSTLEIQRTEQGDSAMYLCASSLYPATNEKLFFGSGTQLSVL.

This chain links TRBV18 with TRBJ1-5, with 9 bases identical to TRBD1. The V gene end was trimmed by 4 bases and the J gene end by 4 bases; junction bases not matched to a gene: 11. Germline lookup yields CDR1 KGHSH and CDR2 LQKENI. The CDR3 sequence is 17 residues long. CDR3: CASSRGEGQGFNQPQHF. The CDR3 nucleotides read TGTGCCAGCTCACGTGGAGAAGGACAGGGGTTTAATCAGCCCCAGCATTTT.

V is TRBV9 and J is TRBJ1-2; 10 bases are a match to TRBD1. CDR1 is SGDLS and CDR2 is YYNGEE in the germline V gene. The CDR3 is made up of 18 amino acids. Losses at the gene ends were 2 bases for V and 2 bases for J; bases not matched to a gene: 12. The CDR3 coding sequence is TGTGCCAGCAGCGTCCATACCGGGACAGGGGTGTCCAACTATGGCTACACCTTC. This encodes CASSVHTGTGVSNYGYTF.

This sequence joins TRBV7-8 and TRBJ1-5; 10 bases agree with TRBD1. In germline, CDR1 is SGHVS, CDR2 FQNEAQ. The CDR3 runs to 17 residues. The junction had 8 bases not matched to a gene; V was cut back by 6 bases and J by 0 bases. CDR3 in DNA: TGTGCCAGCAGACGGACAGGGGGAACGGATAGCAATCAGCCCCAGCATTTT. Encoded protein: CASRRTGGTDSNQPQHF.

The rearrangement uses TRBV7-9 and TRBJ2-1, with 8 positions matching TRBD2. After removal of 1 base from V and 8 bases from J, the junction contained 13 bases not matched to a gene. This CDR3 spans 17 amino acids. Germline CDR1 reads SEHNR; CDR2 reads FQNEAQ (reference sequence). In DNA form, the CDR3 reads TGTGCCAGCAGCTTAGGCCACCTCGGGAGGGCCGCGGATGAGCAGTTCTTC. This translates into CASSLGHLGRAADEQFF.

The rearrangement joins TRBV27 to TRBJ1-2; 9 nucleotides match TRBD1. This CDR3 has 14 amino acids. V gave up 2 bases and J gave up 6 bases; unmatched junction bases: 4. Germline V CDR1 and CDR2: MNHEY, SMNVEV (reference sequence). This chain's CDR3 is CASSLRQGGHGYTF. The DNA of the CDR3 is TGTGCCAGCAGTTTACGACAGGGGGGCCATGGCTACACCTTC.

This chain joins TRBV5-1 and TRBJ2-3; TRBD2 is a possible D gene (6 bases). Trimming pared 0 bases from V and 9 bases from J, leaving 8 bases between. Per the germline V gene, CDR1 is SGHRS and CDR2 is YFSETQ. The CDR3 is 12 amino acids. The CDR3 nucleotides are TGCGCCAGCAGCTTGGAGGAGGGAACGCAGTATTTT. This translates into CASSLEEGTQYF.

This clone showed up just once. CDR3 sequence (DNA): TGCGCCAGCAGCCAAGCTGGTCAGAATCAGCCCCAGCATTTT. Translated: CASSQAGQNQPQHF. The V and J genes are TRBV4-3 and TRBJ1-5; D gene unclear. The CDR3 loop spans 14 amino acids. Trimming cost V 1 base and J 4 bases, with 8 bases left between them. Germline V gene sequence: CDR1 LGHNA, CDR2 YSLEER.

CDR3 nucleotides: TGTGCCAGCAGCGTAACAGGGGCCTTGAACACTGAAGCTTTCTTT. It yields the protein CASSVTGALNTEAFF. The V call is TRBV11-3, the J call TRBJ1-1; 7 bases match TRBD1. CDR1 is SGHNT and CDR2 is YENEEA in the germline V gene. Losses at the gene ends were 5 bases for V and 0 bases for J; bases not matched to a gene: 6. This CDR3 has 15 amino acids.

CDR3 nucleotide sequence: TGTGCCAGCTCACCGGGCTTAGAGGGGGAACCGGTCGGTGAAGCTTTCTTT. Encoded protein: CASSPGLEGEPVGEAFF. The chain combines TRBV18 with TRBJ1-1; tentative D call: TRBD1 (6 bases). Germline V gene data show CDR1 as KGHSH and CDR2 as LQKENI. The CDR3 sequence is 17 residues long. V lost 3 bases to trimming and J lost 7 bases, with 24 bases between them.

About this clone itself: The CDR3 does not end in the conserved phenylalanine or tryptophan, so this is likely a read error. J is TRBJ2-7 and V is TRBV30; the D gene is possibly TRBD1 (7 bases). The CDR3 runs 13 residues. The germline V and J ends were trimmed by 4 bases and 1 base, with 11 bases remaining between them. The germline CDR1 and CDR2 sequences are GTSNPN and SVGIG (reference sequence). The DNA for the CDR3 is TGTGCCTGGACCAGGGGGGAGTCCTACGAGCAGTACCTC. Its protein product is CAWTRGESYEQYL.

The chain joins TRBV30 to TRBJ2-1, with TRBD1 matching 7 bases. Germline CDR1 GTSNPN, CDR2 SVGIG (reference sequence). The CDR3 sequence is 13 residues long. Trimming at V came to 4 bases and at J to 4 bases, leaving 4 bases not matched to a gene. CDR3 DNA: TGTGCCTGGAACAGGGGTGGGTACAATGAGCAGTTCTTC. Translation: CAWNRGGYNEQFF.

The chain combines TRBV19 with TRBJ1-1; possibly TRBD1 for D (5 bases). Germline V gene lookup returns CDR1 LNHDA and CDR2 SQIVND (reference sequence). Trimming shortened V by 5 bases and J by 0 bases, and 16 bases separated the two germline ends. The CDR3 is 16 amino acids. This chain's CDR3 is CASSRGRGNMNTEAFF. Written as DNA, the CDR3 is TGTGCCAGTAGTCGGGGACGCGGGAACATGAACACTGAAGCTTTCTTT.

The chain employs TRBV29-1 and TRBJ1-2, with D hard to call. The V end lost 3 bases, the J end lost 1 base, and 6 bases lay between the germline ends. Germline V lookup: CDR1 SQVTM, CDR2 ANQGSEA. The CDR3 has 12 amino acids. As DNA, the CDR3 is TGCAGCGTTGAGCAGGTTAACTATGGCTACACCTTC. Encoded protein: CSVEQVNYGYTF.

The rearrangement uses TRBV14 and TRBJ1-4; D remains unclear. V was trimmed by 4 bases and J by 0 bases, leaving 9 bases between them. The CDR3 consists of 15 residues. The germline V gene has CDR1 SGHDN and CDR2 FVKESK. CDR3 sequence: CASSLLTTTNEKLFF. DNA for the CDR3: TGTGCCAGCAGCCTACTGACAACAACTAATGAAAAACTGTTTTTT.

This chain uses TRBV30 with TRBJ2-3, with D possibly TRBD2 on 6 matching bases. This CDR3 spans 13 amino acids. Trimming shortened V by 1 base and J by 6 bases, and 11 bases separated the two germline ends. Germline V CDR1 and CDR2: GTSNPN, SVGIG (reference sequence). The CDR3 is CAWSARTKDTQYF. In nucleotides, the CDR3 is TGTGCCTGGAGTGCAAGGACTAAGGATACGCAGTATTTT.

The chain recombines TRBV30 with TRBJ2-7, with TRBD1 matching over 9 bases. Germline V gives CDR1 GTSNPN, CDR2 SVGIG (reference sequence). This CDR3 contains 15 residues. J lost 5 bases, V lost 2 bases, and 10 bases had no gene match. This chain's CDR3 is CAWSRGQGSADEQYF. The CDR3 DNA follows: TGTGCCTGGAGTAGGGGACAGGGATCAGCGGACGAGCAGTACTTC.

Remarks on this clone: The junction departs from germline at one end; a sequencing error may be responsible. This chain uses TRBV7-9 with TRBJ2-5; 8 bases line up with TRBD2. Germline V gives CDR1 SEHNR, CDR2 FQNEAQ (reference sequence). The CDR3 covers 19 residues. CDR3 in amino acids: CSSSLSRSEVAGLGETQYF. The CDR3 nucleotides are TGTTCCAGCAGCTTAAGTCGAAGCGAGGTAGCGGGGTTGGGAGAGACCCAGTACTTC.

The chain employs TRBV5-1 and TRBJ1-5; possible D gene TRBD1, 6 bases. From germline, CDR1 is SGHRS and CDR2 YFSETQ. V was cut by 0 bases and J by 7 bases, with 17 bases left in between. The CDR3 has 16 amino acids. Here the CDR3 DNA reads TGCGCCAGCAGCTTGGAGGGGACACAGGGCGGCCAGCCCCAGCATTTT. Amino acids: CASSLEGTQGGQPQHF.

The chain links TRBV4-2 to TRBJ2-2; possibly TRBD2 for D (5 bases). Germline loops: CDR1 LGHNA, CDR2 YNFKEQ. Trimming took off 0 bases at V and 5 bases at J, with 7 bases between the two ends. The CDR3 sequence is 14 residues long. The CDR3 coding sequence is TGTGCCAGCAGCCAAGAACTAGAGACCGGGGAGCTGTTTTTT. This sequence encodes CASSQELETGELFF.

The gene calls are TRBV4-2 and TRBJ2-5; D is possibly TRBD2 (5 bases). The end of the DNA fits TRBJ2-7 better, so the J call may be wrong. Germline-derived CDR1 and CDR2 are LGHNA and YNFKEQ. This CDR3 region has 14 residues. This CDR3 reads CASSLYRGKDEQYF. The CDR3 nucleotides read TGTGCCAGCAGCCTCTACCGAGGGAAGGACGAGCAGTACTTC.

The chain joins TRBV5-4 to TRBJ2-3, with 11 bases aligning to TRBD2. The J segment lost 0 bases and the V segment lost 4 bases, leaving 7 bases of the junction unmatched. The CDR3 is 17 residues long. CDR1 and CDR2 (germline): SGHNT, YYREEE (reference sequence). The CDR3 DNA sequence: TGTGCCAGCAGCCCCGGACTAGCGGGTCGTAGCACAGATACGCAGTATTTT. It codes for CASSPGLAGRSTDTQYF.

A note on this clone: One end of the junction fails to match germline, which may point to a read error. The chain joins TRBV11-2 to TRBJ1-2; TRBD1 aligns across 7 bases. Germline lookup yields CDR1 SGHAT and CDR2 FQNNGV. The CDR3 consists of 15 residues. The CDR3 protein is CASSLGGQTYYAYTF. CDR3 sequence (DNA): TGTGCCAGCAGCTTAGGGGGACAGACCTATTATGCCTACACCTTC.

This sequence joins TRBV30 and TRBJ1-4; TRBD1 matches 8 bases. Trimming took 2 bases from V and 5 from J; bases not matched to a gene: 1. Germline CDR1 reads GTSNPN; CDR2 reads SVGIG (reference sequence). This CDR3 comprises 13 residues. CDR3 nucleotides: TGTGCCTGGAGTTCAGGGGGCAATGAAAAACTGTTTTTT. It specifies CAWSSGGNEKLFF.

The V gene is TRBV29-1, the J gene TRBJ2-7, with 8 bases aligning to TRBD1. The CDR3 sequence is 13 residues long. Germline loops: CDR1 SQVTM, CDR2 ANQGSEA. Trimming cost V 5 bases and J 2 bases; bases outside gene matches: 5. CDR3 DNA sequence: TGCAGCGTTCGGACAGGGTACCCCTACGAGCAGTACTTC. Amino acid sequence: CSVRTGYPYEQYF.